The clone carrying this TCR beta chain came up once. This specimen comes from a study of shared clonotypes between healthy human individuals. The data were produced by immunoSEQ multiplex PCR, yet TCRdb's version contains in-frame clones alone and is incomplete. The sample includes approximately 1.5 million clones, around 98.5% of them seen just once. Trimming removed 2 bases at V and 8 bases at J, with 12 bases between. Germline V gene data show CDR1 as LNHNV and CDR2 as YYDKDF (reference sequence). The CDR3 sequence is 14 residues long. The clonotype originates from a young man in good health. The specimen sequenced was naive CD4+ T cells sorted from blood. Subset specified: CD45RA+ positively selected. J is TRBJ1-4 and V is TRBV15, with no clear D. The CDR3 spells CATSRNTPGEKLFF. DNA for the CDR3: TGTGCCACCAGCAGAAATACTCCGGGGGAAAAACTGTTTTTT.